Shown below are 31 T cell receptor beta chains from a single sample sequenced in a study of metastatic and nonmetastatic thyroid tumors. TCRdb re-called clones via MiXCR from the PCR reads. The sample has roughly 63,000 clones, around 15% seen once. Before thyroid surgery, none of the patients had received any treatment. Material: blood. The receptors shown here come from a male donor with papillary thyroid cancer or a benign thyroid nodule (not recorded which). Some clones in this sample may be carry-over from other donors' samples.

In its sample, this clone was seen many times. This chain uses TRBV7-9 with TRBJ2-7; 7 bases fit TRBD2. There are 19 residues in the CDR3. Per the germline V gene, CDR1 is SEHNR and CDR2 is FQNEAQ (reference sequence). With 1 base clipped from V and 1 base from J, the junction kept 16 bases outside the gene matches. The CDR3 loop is CASSLVGNRIRTSSYEQYV. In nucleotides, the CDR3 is TGTGCCAGCAGCTTAGTAGGGAACAGGATCCGGACTAGTTCCTACGAGCAGTACGTC.

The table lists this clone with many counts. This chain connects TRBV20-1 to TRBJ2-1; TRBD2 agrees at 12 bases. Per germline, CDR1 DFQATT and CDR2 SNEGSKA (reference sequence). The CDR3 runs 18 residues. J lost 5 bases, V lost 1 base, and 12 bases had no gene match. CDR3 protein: CSARAPSGRAKVNNEQFF. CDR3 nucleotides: TGCAGTGCTAGAGCCCCTAGCGGGAGGGCAAAGGTCAACAATGAGCAGTTCTTC.

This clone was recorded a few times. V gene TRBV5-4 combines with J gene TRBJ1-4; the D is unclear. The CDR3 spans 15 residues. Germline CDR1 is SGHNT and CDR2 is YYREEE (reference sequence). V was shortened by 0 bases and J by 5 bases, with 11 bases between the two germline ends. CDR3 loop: CASSLEGAGNEKLFF. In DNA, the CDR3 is TGTGCCAGCAGCTTGGAAGGAGCAGGAAATGAAAAACTGTTTTTT. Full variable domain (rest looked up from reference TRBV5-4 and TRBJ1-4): ETGVTQSPTHLIKTRGQQVTLRCSSQSGHNTVSWYQQALGQGPQFIFQYYREEENGRGNFPPRFSGLQFPNYSSELNVNALELDDSALYLCASSLEGAGNEKLFFGSGTQLSVL.

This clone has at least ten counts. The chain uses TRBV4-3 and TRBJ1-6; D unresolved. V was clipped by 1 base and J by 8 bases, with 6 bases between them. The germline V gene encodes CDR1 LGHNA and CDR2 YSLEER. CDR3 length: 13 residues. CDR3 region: CASSQGVYSPLHF. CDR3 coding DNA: TGCGCCAGCAGCCAAGGAGTTTATTCACCCCTCCACTTT.

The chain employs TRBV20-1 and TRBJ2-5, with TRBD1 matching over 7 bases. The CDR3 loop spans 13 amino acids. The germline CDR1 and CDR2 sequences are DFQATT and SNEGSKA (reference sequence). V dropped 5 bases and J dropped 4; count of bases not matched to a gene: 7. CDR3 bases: TGCAGTGCTCCGGAGACAGGGCTAGAGACCCAGTACTTC. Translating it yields CSAPETGLETQYF.

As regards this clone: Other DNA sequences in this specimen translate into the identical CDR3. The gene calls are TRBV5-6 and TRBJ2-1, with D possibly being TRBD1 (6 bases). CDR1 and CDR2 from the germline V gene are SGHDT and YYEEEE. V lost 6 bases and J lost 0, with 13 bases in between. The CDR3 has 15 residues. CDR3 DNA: TGTGCCAGCACGTCGACAGGAGTCTCCTACAATGAGCAGTTCTTC. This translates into CASTSTGVSYNEQFF.

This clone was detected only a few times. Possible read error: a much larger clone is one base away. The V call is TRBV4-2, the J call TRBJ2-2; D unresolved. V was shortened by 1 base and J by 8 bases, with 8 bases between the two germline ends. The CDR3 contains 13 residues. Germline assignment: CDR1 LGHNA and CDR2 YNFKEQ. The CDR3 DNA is TGTGCCAGCAGCCAAGGGATGGGGGGGGAGCTGTTTTTT. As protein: CASSQGMGGELFF.

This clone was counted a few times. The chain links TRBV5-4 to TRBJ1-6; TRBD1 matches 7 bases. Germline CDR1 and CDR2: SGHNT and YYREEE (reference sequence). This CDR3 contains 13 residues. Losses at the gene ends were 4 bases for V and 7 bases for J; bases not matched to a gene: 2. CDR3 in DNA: TGTGCCAGCAGCCCAGGGGGGAATTCACCCCTCCACTTT. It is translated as CASSPGGNSPLHF.

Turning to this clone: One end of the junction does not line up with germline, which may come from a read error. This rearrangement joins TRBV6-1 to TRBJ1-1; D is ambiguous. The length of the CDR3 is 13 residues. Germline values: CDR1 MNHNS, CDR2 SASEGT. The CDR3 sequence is CASSPTVGTEALF. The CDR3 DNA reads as TGTGCCAGCAGTCCTACAGTGGGCACTGAAGCTCTCTTT.

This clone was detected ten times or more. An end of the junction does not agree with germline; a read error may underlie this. The CDR3 coding sequence is TGTGCCAGCATTTTAAGAGGGCTACGTAATGAGCAGTTCTTC. This translates into CASILRGLRNEQFF. The chain combines TRBV12-3 or TRBV12-4 with TRBJ2-1; possibly TRBD2 for D (5 bases). CDR3 length equals 14 residues.

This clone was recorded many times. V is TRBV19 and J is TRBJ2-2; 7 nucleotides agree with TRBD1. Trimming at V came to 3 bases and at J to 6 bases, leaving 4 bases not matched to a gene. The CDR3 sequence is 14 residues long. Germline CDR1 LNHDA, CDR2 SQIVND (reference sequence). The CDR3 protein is CASSITGTAGELFF. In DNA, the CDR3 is TGTGCCAGTAGTATTACCGGGACAGCCGGGGAGCTGTTTTTT. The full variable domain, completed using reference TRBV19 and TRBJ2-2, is DGGITQSPKYLFRKEGQNVTLSCEQNLNHDAMYWYRQDPGQGLRLIYYSQIVNDFQKGDIAEGYSVSREKKESFPLTVTSAQKNPTAFYLCASSITGTAGELFFGEGSRLTVL.

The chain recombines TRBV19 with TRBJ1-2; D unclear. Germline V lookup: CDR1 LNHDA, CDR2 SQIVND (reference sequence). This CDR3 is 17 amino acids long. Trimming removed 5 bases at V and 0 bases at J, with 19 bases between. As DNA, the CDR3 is TGTGCCAGTAGTGCATGGGGAGGAGTTAGATCTAACTATGGCTACACCTTC. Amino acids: CASSAWGGVRSNYGYTF.

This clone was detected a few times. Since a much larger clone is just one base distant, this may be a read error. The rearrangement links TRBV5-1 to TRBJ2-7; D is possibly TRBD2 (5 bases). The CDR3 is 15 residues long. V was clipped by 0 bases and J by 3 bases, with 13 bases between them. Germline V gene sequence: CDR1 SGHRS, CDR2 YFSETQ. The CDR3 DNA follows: TGCGCCAGCAGCTTGGACGCGGGCAGCTACTACGAGCAGTACTTC. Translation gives CASSLDAGSYYEQYF.

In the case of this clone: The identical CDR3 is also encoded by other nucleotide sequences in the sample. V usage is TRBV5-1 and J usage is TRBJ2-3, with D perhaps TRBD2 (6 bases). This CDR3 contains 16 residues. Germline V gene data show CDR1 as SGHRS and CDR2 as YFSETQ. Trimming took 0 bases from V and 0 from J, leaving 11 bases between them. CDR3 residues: CASSLADRGSTDTQYF. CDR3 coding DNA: TGCGCCAGCAGCTTGGCCGATCGGGGGAGCACAGATACGCAGTATTTT.

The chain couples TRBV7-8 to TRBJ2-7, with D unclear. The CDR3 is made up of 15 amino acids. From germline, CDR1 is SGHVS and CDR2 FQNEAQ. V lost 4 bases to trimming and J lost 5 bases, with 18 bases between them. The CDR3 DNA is TGTGCCAGCAGCTCCAGGCTCGGGTCGGGTGACGAGCAGTACTTC. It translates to CASSSRLGSGDEQYF. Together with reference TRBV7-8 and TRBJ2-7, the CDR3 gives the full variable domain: GAGVSQSPRYKVAKRGQDVALRCDPISGHVSLFWYQQALGQGPEFLTYFQNEAQLDKSGLPSDRFFAERPEGSVSTLKIQRTQQEDSAVYLCASSSRLGSGDEQYFGPGTRLTVT.

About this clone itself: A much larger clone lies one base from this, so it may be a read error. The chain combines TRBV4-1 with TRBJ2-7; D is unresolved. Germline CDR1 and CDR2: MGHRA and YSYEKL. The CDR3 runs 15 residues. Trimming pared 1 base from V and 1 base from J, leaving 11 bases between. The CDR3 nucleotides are TGCGCCAGCAGCCAAGGTCGGTGTTCTTCCTACGAGCAGTACTTC. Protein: CASSQGRCSSYEQYF.

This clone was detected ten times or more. The CDR3 DNA follows: TGCGCCAGCAGCCAAGAGCCCAGGGTGCCAAAAGGCTATGGCTACACCTTC. This codes for CASSQEPRVPKGYGYTF. V gene TRBV4-1 combines with J gene TRBJ1-2; tentatively, D is TRBD1 (5 bases). V lost 0 bases and J lost 4, with 18 bases in between. Germline V CDR1 and CDR2: MGHRA, YSYEKL. The CDR3 runs to 17 residues.

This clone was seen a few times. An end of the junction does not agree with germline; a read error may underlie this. CDR3 sequence (DNA): TGTGCCAGCAGCTTCTTGACCCTAGCGGGGGGGCCTTCCTGCAATGAGCAGTTCTTC. Amino acid sequence: CASSFLTLAGGPSCNEQFF. The chain combines TRBV27 with TRBJ2-1; TRBD2 matches 12 bases. The germline V gene has CDR1 MNHEY and CDR2 SMNVEV (reference sequence). This CDR3 comprises 19 residues.

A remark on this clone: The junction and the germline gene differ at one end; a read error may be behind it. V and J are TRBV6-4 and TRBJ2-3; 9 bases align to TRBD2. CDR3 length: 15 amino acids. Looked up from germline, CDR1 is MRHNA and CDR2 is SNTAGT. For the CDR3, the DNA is TGTGCCAGCAGTACCAGCGGGGGGACCGCAGATACGAAGTATTTT. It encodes CASSTSGGTADTKYF.

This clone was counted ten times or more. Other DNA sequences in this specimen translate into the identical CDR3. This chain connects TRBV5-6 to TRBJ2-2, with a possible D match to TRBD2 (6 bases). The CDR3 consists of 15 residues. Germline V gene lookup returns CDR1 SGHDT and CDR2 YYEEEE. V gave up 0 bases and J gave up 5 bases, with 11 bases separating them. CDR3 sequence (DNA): TGTGCCAGCAGCTTGGCCGGTGCGGGAACCGGGGAGCTGTTTTTT. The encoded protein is CASSLAGAGTGELFF.

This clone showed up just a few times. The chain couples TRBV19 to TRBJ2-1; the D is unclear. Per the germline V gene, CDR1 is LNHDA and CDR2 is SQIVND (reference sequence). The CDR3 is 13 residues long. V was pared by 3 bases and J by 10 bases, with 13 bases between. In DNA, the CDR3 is TGTGCCAGTAGTATGGGTCGACATGGAGAGCAGTTCTTC. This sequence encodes CASSMGRHGEQFF.

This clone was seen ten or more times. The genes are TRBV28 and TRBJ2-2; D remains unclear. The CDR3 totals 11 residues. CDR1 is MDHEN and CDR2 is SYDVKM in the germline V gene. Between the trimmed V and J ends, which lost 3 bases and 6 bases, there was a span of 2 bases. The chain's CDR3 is CASSFPGELFF. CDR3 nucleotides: TGTGCCAGCAGTTTCCCCGGGGAGCTGTTTTTT. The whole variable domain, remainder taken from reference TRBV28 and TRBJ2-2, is DVKVTQSSRYLVKRTGEKVFLECVQDMDHENMFWYRQDPGLGLRLIYFSYDVKMKEKGDIPEGYSVSREKKERFSLILESASTNQTSMYLCASSFPGELFFGEGSRLTVL.

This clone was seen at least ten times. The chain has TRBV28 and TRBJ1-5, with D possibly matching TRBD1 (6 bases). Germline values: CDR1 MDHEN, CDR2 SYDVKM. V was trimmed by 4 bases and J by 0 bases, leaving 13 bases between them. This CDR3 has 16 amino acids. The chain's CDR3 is CASSSPTGYSNQPQHF. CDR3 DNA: TGTGCCAGCAGTTCACCGACAGGATATAGCAATCAGCCCCAGCATTTT. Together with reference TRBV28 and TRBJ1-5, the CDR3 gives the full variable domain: DVKVTQSSRYLVKRTGEKVFLECVQDMDHENMFWYRQDPGLGLRLIYFSYDVKMKEKGDIPEGYSVSREKKERFSLILESASTNQTSMYLCASSSPTGYSNQPQHFGDGTRLSIL.

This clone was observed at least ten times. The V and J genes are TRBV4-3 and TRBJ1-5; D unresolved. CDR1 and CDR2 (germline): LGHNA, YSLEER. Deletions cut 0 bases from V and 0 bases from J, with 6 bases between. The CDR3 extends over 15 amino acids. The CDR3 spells CASSQDRNSNQPQHF. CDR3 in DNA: TGCGCCAGCAGCCAAGACCGCAATAGCAATCAGCCCCAGCATTTT.

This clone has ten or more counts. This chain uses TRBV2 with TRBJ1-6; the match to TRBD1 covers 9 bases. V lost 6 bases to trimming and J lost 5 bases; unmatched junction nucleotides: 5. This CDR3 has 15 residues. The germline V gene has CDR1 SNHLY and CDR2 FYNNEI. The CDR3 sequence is CASRDRGPDNSPLHF. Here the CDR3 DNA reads TGTGCCAGCAGGGACAGGGGCCCGGATAATTCACCCCTCCACTTT.

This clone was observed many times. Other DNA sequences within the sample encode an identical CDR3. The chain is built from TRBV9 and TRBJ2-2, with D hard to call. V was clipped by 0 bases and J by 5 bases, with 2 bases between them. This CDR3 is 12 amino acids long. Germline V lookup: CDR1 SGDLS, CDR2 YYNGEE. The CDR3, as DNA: TGTGCCAGCAGCGTAGGGACCGGGGAGCTGTTTTTT. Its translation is CASSVGTGELFF.

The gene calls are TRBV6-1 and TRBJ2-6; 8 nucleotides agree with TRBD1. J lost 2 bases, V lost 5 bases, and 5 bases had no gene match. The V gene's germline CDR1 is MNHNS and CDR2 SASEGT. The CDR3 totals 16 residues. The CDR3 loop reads CASSKDREAGANVLTF. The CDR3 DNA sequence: TGTGCCAGCAGTAAGGACAGGGAGGCTGGGGCCAACGTCCTGACTTTC.

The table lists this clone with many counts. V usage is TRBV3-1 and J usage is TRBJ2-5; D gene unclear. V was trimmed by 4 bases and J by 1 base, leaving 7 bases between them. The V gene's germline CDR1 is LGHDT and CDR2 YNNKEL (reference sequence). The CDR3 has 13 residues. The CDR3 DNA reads TGTGCCAGCAGCCCAACCCGCCAAGAGACCCAGTACTTC. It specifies CASSPTRQETQYF.

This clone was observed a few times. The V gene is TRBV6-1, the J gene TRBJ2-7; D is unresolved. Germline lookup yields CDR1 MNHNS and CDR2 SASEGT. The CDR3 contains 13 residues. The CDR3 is CAISVESRREQYV. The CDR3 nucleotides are TGTGCCATCAGTGTAGAGTCCCGTCGGGAGCAGTACGTC.

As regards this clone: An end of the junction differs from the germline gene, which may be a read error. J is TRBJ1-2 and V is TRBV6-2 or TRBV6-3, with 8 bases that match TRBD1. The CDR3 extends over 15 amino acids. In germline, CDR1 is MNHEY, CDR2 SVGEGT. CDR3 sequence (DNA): TGTGCCAGCATTTACTCACCCGACAGGGGAGATGGCTACACCTTC. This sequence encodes CASIYSPDRGDGYTF.

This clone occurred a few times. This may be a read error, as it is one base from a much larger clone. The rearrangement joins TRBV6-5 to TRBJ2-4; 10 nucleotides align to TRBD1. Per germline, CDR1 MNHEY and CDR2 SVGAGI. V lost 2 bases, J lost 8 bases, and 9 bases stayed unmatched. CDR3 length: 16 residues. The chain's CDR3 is CASSYTETGGEDIQYF. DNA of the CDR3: TGTGCCAGCAGTTACACGGAGACAGGGGGCGAAGACATTCAGTACTTC.